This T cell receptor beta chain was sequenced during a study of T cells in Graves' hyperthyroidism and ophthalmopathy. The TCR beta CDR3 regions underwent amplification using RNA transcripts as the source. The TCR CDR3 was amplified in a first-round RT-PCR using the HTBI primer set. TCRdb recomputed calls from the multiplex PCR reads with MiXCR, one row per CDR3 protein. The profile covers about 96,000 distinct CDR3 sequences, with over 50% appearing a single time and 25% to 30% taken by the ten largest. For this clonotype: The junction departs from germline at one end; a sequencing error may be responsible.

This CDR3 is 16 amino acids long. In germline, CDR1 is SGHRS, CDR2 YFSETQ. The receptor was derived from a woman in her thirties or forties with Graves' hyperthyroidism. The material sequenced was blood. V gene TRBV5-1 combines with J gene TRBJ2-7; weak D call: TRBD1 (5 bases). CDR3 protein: CASSLDQTVPSYEQCF. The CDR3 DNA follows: TGCGCCAGCAGCTTGGACCAGACAGTCCCCTCCTACGAGCAGTGCTTC. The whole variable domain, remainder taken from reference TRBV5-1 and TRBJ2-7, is KAGVTQTPRYLIKTRGQQVTLSCSPISGHRSVSWYQQTPGQGLQFLFEYFSETQRNKGNFPGRFSGRQFSNSRSEMNVSTLELGDSALYLCASSLDQTVPSYEQCFGPGTRLTVT.